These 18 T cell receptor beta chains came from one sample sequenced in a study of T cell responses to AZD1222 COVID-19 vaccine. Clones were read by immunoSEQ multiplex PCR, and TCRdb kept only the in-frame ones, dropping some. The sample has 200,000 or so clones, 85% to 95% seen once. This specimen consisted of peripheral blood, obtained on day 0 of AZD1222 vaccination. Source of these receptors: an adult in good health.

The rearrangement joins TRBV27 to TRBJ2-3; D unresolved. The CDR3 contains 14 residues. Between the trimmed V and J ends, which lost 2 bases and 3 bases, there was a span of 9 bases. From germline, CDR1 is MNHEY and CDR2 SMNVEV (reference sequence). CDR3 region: CASSLRAYTDTQYF. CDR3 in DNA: TGTGCCAGCAGTTTAAGAGCTTATACAGATACGCAGTATTTT.

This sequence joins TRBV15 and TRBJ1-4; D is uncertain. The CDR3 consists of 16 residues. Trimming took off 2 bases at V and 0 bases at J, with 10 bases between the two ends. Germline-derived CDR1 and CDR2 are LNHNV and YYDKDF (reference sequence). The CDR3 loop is CATSRRISATNEKLFF. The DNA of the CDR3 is TGTGCCACCAGCAGACGAATATCAGCAACTAATGAAAAACTGTTTTTT. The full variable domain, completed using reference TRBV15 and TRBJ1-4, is DAMVIQNPRYQVTQFGKPVTLSCSQTLNHNVMYWYQQKSSQAPKLLFHYYDKDFNNEADTPDNFQSRRPNTSFCFLDIRSPGLGDTAMYLCATSRRISATNEKLFFGSGTQLSVL.

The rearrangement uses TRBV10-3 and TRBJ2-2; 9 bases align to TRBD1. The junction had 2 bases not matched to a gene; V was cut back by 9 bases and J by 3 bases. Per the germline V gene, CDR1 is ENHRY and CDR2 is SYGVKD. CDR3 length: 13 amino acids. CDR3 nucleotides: TGTGCCATTAGGACAGGGGACACCGGGGAGCTGTTTTTT. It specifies CAIRTGDTGELFF.

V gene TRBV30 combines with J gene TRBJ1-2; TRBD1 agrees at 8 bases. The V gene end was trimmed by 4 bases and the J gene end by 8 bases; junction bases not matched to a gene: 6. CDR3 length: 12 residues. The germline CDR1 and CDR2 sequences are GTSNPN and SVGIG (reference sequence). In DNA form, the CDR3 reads TGTGCCTGGATCGACAGGGGAAGGGGCTACACCTTC. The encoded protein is CAWIDRGRGYTF.

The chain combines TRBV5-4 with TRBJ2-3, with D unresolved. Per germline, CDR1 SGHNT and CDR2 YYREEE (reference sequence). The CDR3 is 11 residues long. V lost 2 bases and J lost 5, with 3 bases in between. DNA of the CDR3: TGTGCCAGCAGCTTCAGAGATACGCAGTATTTT. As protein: CASSFRDTQYF.

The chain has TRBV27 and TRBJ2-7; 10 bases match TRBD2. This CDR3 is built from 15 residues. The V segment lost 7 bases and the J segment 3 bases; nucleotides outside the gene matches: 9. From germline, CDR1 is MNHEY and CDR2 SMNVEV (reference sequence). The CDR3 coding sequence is TGTGCCAGCACCTTCCTAGCGGGGGTCGGCTACGAGCAGTACTTC. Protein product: CASTFLAGVGYEQYF.

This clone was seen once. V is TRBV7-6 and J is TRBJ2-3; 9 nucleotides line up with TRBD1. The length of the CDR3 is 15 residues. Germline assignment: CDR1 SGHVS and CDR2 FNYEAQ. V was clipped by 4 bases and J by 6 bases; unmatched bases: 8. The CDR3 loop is CASSSQGTGPDTQYF. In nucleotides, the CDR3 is TGTGCCAGCAGCTCCCAAGGGACAGGGCCGGATACGCAGTATTTT.

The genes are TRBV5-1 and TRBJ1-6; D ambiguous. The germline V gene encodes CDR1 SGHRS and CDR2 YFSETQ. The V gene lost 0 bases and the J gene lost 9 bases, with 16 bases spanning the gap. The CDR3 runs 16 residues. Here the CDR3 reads CASSLDSAGAGSPLHF. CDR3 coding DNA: TGCGCCAGCAGCTTGGATTCCGCAGGCGCAGGTTCACCCCTCCACTTT.

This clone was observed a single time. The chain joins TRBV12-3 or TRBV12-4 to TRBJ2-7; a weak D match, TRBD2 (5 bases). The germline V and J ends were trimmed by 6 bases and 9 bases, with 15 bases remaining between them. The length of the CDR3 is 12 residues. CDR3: CASSQIGVTQYF. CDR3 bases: TGTGCCAGCAGCCAGATCGGGGTCACGCAGTACTTC.

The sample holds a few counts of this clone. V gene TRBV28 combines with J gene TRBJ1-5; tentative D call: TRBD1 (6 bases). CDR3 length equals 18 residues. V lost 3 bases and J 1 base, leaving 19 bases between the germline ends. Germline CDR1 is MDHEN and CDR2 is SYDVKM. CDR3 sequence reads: CASSLLGASGGSNQPQHF. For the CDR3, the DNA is TGTGCCAGCAGTTTGTTGGGGGCAAGCGGTGGGAGCAATCAGCCCCAGCATTTT.

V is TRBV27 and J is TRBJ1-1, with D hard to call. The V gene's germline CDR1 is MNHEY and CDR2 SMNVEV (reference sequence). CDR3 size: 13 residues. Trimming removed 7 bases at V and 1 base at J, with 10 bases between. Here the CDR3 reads CASKTWGNTEAFF. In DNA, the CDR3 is TGTGCCAGCAAAACGTGGGGGAACACTGAAGCTTTCTTT.

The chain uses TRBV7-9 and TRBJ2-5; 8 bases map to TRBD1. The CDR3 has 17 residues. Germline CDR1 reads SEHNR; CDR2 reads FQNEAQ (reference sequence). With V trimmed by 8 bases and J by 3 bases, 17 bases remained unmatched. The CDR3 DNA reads TGTGCCAGCGGACCGGGACAGGTCGCGCAGGGGGAAGAGACCCAGTACTTC. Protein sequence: CASGPGQVAQGEETQYF.

Here the CDR3 DNA reads TGTGCCAGCAGTTATGGACTAGCGGGAGACAGCACCGGGGAGCTGTTTTTT. Its translation: CASSYGLAGDSTGELFF. The J gene is TRBJ2-2, the V gene TRBV7-3; 13 bases align to TRBD2. The germline V gene has CDR1 SGHTA and CDR2 FQGTGA. V shed 6 bases and J 4 bases; nucleotides not matched to a gene: 8. The CDR3 consists of 17 residues.

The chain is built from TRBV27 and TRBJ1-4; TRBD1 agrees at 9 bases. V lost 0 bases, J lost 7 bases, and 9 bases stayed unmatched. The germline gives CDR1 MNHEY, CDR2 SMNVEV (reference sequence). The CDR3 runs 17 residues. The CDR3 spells CASSLSTFGTGPEKLFF. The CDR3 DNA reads TGTGCCAGCAGTTTATCGACCTTCGGGACAGGGCCTGAAAAACTGTTTTTT.

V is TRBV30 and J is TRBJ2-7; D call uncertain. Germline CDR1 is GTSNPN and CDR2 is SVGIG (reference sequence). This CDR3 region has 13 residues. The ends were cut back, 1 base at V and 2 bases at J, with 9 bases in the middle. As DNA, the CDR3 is TGTGCCTGGAGTGAAGGCTGGGCCTACGAGCAGTACTTC. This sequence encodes CAWSEGWAYEQYF.

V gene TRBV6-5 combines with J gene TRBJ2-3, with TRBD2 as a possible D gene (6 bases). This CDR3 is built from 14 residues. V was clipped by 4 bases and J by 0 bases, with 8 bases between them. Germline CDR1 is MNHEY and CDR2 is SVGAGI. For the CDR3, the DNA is TGTGCCAGCAGTTCCGGGACTAGCACAGATACGCAGTATTTT. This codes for CASSSGTSTDTQYF.

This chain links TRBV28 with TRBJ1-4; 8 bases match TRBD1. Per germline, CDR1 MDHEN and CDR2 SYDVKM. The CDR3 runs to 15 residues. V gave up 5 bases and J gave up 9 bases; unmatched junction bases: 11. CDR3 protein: CASSHRGTGLQKLFF. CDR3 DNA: TGTGCCAGCAGTCATAGGGGGACAGGCCTTCAAAAACTGTTTTTT.

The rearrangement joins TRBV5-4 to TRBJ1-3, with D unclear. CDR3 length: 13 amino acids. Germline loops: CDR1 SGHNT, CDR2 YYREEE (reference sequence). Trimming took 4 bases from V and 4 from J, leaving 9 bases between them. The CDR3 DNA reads TGTGCCAGCAGCCCGGTTGGGGGAAACACCATATATTTT. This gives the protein CASSPVGGNTIYF. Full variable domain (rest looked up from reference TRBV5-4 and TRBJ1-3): ETGVTQSPTHLIKTRGQQVTLRCSSQSGHNTVSWYQQALGQGPQFIFQYYREEENGRGNFPPRFSGLQFPNYSSELNVNALELDDSALYLCASSPVGGNTIYFGEGSWLTVV.